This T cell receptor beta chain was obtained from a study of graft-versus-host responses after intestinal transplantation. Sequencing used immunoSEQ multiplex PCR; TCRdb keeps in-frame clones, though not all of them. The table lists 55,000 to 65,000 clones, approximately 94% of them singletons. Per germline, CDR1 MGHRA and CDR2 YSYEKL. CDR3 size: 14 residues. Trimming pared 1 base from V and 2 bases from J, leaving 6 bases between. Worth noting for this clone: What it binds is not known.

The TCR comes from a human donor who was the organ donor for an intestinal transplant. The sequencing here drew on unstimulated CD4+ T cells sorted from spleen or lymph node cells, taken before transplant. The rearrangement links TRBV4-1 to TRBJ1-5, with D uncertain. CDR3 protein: CASSQGRGNQPQHF. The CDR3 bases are TGCGCCAGCAGCCAAGGAAGGGGCAATCAGCCCCAGCATTTT.